The clone carrying this TCR beta chain was recorded once. As yet, its antigen is unknown. This specimen comes from a study of T cell responses to AZD1222 COVID-19 vaccine. Study information: Second doses were pooled across both intervals (about 4 or about 12 weeks).

Study-wide points: The peak T cell response came first, and repertoires were sampled only after it. Following two doses of AZD1222, Spike-specific TCR breadth and depth rose. Among the donors, most were white British and more were female, and clonal diversity was possibly underestimated.

Assay used: immunoSEQ multiplex PCR; TCRdb lists only in-frame clones, some missing. The sample consists of 95,000 to 150,000 clones, roughly 90% of them appearing once. The receptor was derived from an adult in good health. Sequenced here: peripheral blood, sampled on day 0 of AZD1222 vaccination.

CDR3: CASSYRQPTEAFF. The CDR3 DNA follows: TGTGCCAGCAGTTACCGGCAGCCCACTGAAGCTTTCTTT. The chain employs TRBV6-5 and TRBJ1-1; no clear D. From germline, CDR1 is MNHEY and CDR2 SVGAGI. Trimming removed 2 bases at V and 4 bases at J, with 8 bases between. The CDR3 runs to 13 residues.